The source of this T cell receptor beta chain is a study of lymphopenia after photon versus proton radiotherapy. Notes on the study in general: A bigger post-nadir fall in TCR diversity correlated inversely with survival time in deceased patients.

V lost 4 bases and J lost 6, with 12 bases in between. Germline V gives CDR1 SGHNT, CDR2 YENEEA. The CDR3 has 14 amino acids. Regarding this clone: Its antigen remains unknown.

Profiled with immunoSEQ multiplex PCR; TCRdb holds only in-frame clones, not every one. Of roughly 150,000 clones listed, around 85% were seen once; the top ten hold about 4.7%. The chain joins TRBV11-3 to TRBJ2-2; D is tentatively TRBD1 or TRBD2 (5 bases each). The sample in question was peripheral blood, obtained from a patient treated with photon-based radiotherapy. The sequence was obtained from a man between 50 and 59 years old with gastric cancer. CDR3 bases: TGTGCCAGCAGCTCGGGGCTCGAACCCGGGGAGCTGTTTTTT. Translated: CASSSGLEPGELFF. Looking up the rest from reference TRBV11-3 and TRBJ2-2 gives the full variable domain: EAGVVQSPRYKIIEKKQPVAFWCNPISGHNTLYWYLQNLGQGPELLIRYENEEAVDDSQLPKDRFSAERLKGVDSTLKIQPAELGDSAVYLCASSSGLEPGELFFGEGSRLTVL.